This T cell receptor beta chain derives from a study of shared clonotypes between healthy human individuals. Germline V lookup: CDR1 MDHEN, CDR2 SYDVKM. The CDR3 has 15 amino acids. Trimming cost V 6 bases and J 6 bases, with 18 bases left between them. Original processing methods: Filtering differed since immunoSEQ provided only junctions, with no quality scores. TCRdb's copy holds only in-frame clones and misses some; the assay was immunoSEQ multiplex PCR. That table furnishes V, J and clone size, whereas the DNA furnished D and trimming. The sample lists roughly 1,100,000 clones; roughly 80% were seen once. Of note for this clone: Its antigen is unknown.

Regarding the study as a whole: Memory subsets generally showed smaller estimated richness than naive subsets did. Clonotypes shared by all four sorted-subset donors had higher generation probabilities than non-shared clonotypes. Clonotype sharing among donors was expected to depend on sequencing depth.

This TCR was recovered from a man between 18 and 29 years old in good health. The sample comprised memory CD4+ T cells sorted from blood. Subset specified: CD45RA-negative fraction. This rearrangement joins TRBV28 to TRBJ1-5; no clear D gene. Here the CDR3 DNA reads TGTGCCAGCAGGCTGTGGCAGGTGGAGGGTCAGCCCCAGCATTTT. Amino acid sequence: CASRLWQVEGQPQHF.